The table lists the clone carrying this T cell receptor beta chain with many counts. The time point here: newly diagnosed GD, antithyroid drugs for less than 3 months. PBMC-derived RNA was used for the TCR library. This sample was taken from a study of regulatory T cells in long-lasting Graves disease. V was shortened by 3 bases and J by 2 bases, with 33 bases between the two germline ends. The length of the CDR3 is 22 residues. The V gene's germline CDR1 is SGHVS and CDR2 FQNEAQ. According to the study, TCR beta libraries were built with iRepertoire HTBI primers and CDR3-region Arm-PCR. In TCRdb, the multiplex PCR reads were re-called with MiXCR into one record per CDR3 protein. The data contain 550,000 to 600,000 distinct CDR3 sequences, 15% to 20% of them seen just once; the ten biggest clones take up around 12%. This sample was shared with a second study, whose subject was T cells in Graves' hyperthyroidism and ophthalmopathy.

The receptor's source is a man younger than 35 with Graves disease. The gene calls are TRBV7-8 and TRBJ2-3, with a possible D match to TRBD2 (5 bases). Sequenced here: peripheral blood mononuclear cells (PBMCs), sampled at new diagnosis, from a patient treated with antithyroid drugs. The CDR3 coding sequence is TGTGCCAGCAGCTTCAACCGACGACGACTCGCCCCGTCCGAGGGCTACACAGATACGCAGTATTTT. This translates into CASSFNRRRLAPSEGYTDTQYF.